Listed below are T cell receptor beta chains from one sample, sequenced in a study of shared clonotypes between healthy human individuals. Generated by immunoSEQ multiplex PCR, the TCRdb table keeps only in-frame clones and is missing some. The sample has about 1.1 million clones, more than 75% seen once. The sample comprised memory CD4+ T cells from PBMCs. The receptors were gathered from a man between 18 and 35 years old in good health. Some clones in this sample may be carry-over from other donors' samples. The CDR3 runs from the conserved cysteine through the conserved F or W. Fields, in order: CDR3 DNA, CDR3 protein, D gene, J gene, clone size, V gene. A D gene is named only where the DNA matches it firmly. Clone size is not always given. Where it is, it says once, few, many or a class for expanded clones.

CDR3nt: TGTGCCAGCTCACCACCGGGGCAGGGGGTGGAGACCCAGTACTTC
CDR3aa: CASSPPGQGVETQYF
d_gene: TRBD1
j_gene: TRBJ2-5
abundance: NA
v_gene: TRBV18

CDR3nt: TGTGCCAGCAGCCCCAGCTGGGGGTACGGTGAAAAACTGTTTTTT
CDR3aa: CASSPSWGYGEKLFF
d_gene: NA
j_gene: TRBJ1-4
abundance: NA
v_gene: TRBV7-2

CDR3nt: TGTGCCAGCAGAACACCGGGACAGGGGGCGTACGAGCAGTACTTC
CDR3aa: CASRTPGQGAYEQYF
d_gene: TRBD1
j_gene: TRBJ2-7
abundance: once
v_gene: TRBV6-5

CDR3nt: TGTGCCAGCAGGGACAGGGATGGCTACACCTTC
CDR3aa: CASRDRDGYTF
d_gene: TRBD1
j_gene: TRBJ1-2
abundance: few
v_gene: TRBV2

CDR3nt: TGTGCCAGCAGTGAAGTACCAGCGAACACCGGGGAGCTGTTTTTT
CDR3aa: CASSEVPANTGELFF
d_gene: NA
j_gene: TRBJ2-2
abundance: few
v_gene: TRBV2

CDR3nt: TGTGCCAGCAGCCTAGACAGAGTCATGCCCGGGGAGCTGTTTTTT
CDR3aa: CASSLDRVMPGELFF
d_gene: NA
j_gene: TRBJ2-2
abundance: few
v_gene: TRBV6-5

CDR3nt: TGTGCCAGCAGCTTAGTTGGCCGGGGAGGTCAGCCCCAGCATTTT
CDR3aa: CASSLVGRGGQPQHF
d_gene: NA
j_gene: TRBJ1-5
abundance: NA
v_gene: TRBV11-2

CDR3nt: TGTGCCAGCAGGGACTCCTCTTACGAGCAGTACTTC
CDR3aa: CASRDSSYEQYF
d_gene: NA
j_gene: TRBJ2-7
abundance: NA
v_gene: TRBV2

CDR3nt: TGTGCCCTCCGGCGTAGCGCTGAGGCAGATACGCAGTATTTT
CDR3aa: CALRRSAEADTQYF
d_gene: NA
j_gene: TRBJ2-3
abundance: NA
v_gene: TRBV10-3

CDR3nt: TGTGCCAGCAGCTTAGGGTGGGGTGAAAAACTGTTTTTT
CDR3aa: CASSLGWGEKLFF
d_gene: NA
j_gene: TRBJ1-4
abundance: NA
v_gene: TRBV7-2

CDR3nt: TGTGCCAGCAGCTTGGCCCACAGCTCTGGAAACACCATATATTTT
CDR3aa: CASSLAHSSGNTIYF
d_gene: NA
j_gene: TRBJ1-3
abundance: NA
v_gene: TRBV5-4

CDR3nt: TGTGCCAGCAGTGAGGGATTTATAGATACGCAGTATTTT
CDR3aa: CASSEGFIDTQYF
d_gene: NA
j_gene: TRBJ2-3
abundance: NA
v_gene: TRBV25-1

CDR3nt: TGTGCCAGCAGCCCAATGTCCAGGGGGCCCAACTATGGCTACACCTTC
CDR3aa: CASSPMSRGPNYGYTF
d_gene: TRBD1
j_gene: TRBJ1-2
abundance: NA
v_gene: TRBV4-2

CDR3nt: TGTGCCTGGAGTGCCGGCAGGATAGAAAAATACTATGGCTACACCTTC
CDR3aa: CAWSAGRIEKYYGYTF
d_gene: NA
j_gene: TRBJ1-2
abundance: NA
v_gene: TRBV30

CDR3nt: TGTGCCGGGGGGAGAACCTCCTACAATGAGCAGTTCTTC
CDR3aa: CAGGRTSYNEQFF
d_gene: NA
j_gene: TRBJ2-1
abundance: NA
v_gene: TRBV7-9

CDR3nt: TGTGCCTGGAGTGTCGGGAGGACTAGCGGGACCCCTTACGAGCAGTACTTC
CDR3aa: CAWSVGRTSGTPYEQYF
d_gene: TRBD2
j_gene: TRBJ2-7
abundance: NA
v_gene: TRBV30

CDR3nt: TGCGCCAGCAGCTTCGGAGTGGGAGTAGGGGATGAGCAGTTCTTC
CDR3aa: CASSFGVGVGDEQFF
d_gene: NA
j_gene: TRBJ2-1
abundance: NA
v_gene: TRBV5-1

CDR3nt: TGTGCCAGCAGTACACAGACAGTTCTAGCCAAAAACATTCAGTACTTC
CDR3aa: CASSTQTVLAKNIQYF
d_gene: NA
j_gene: TRBJ2-4
abundance: NA
v_gene: TRBV28

CDR3nt: TGTGCCAGCAGCTTGGAGGTGTCAGGGGGAGGATACAATGAGCAGTTCTTC
CDR3aa: CASSLEVSGGGYNEQFF
d_gene: NA
j_gene: TRBJ2-1
abundance: NA
v_gene: TRBV5-6

CDR3nt: TGTGCCAGCAGCTTGGCCAGTGGCTACGAGCAGTACTTC
CDR3aa: CASSLASGYEQYF
d_gene: NA
j_gene: TRBJ2-7
abundance: few
v_gene: TRBV5-5

CDR3nt: TGTGCCAGCAGCATTAGCGGGAGCCCCACCTACGAGCAGTACTTC
CDR3aa: CASSISGSPTYEQYF
d_gene: TRBD2
j_gene: TRBJ2-7
abundance: NA
v_gene: TRBV5-4

CDR3nt: TGCGCCAGCAGCACGGACGGGACTCCGGGGAACATTCAGTACTTC
CDR3aa: CASSTDGTPGNIQYF
d_gene: NA
j_gene: TRBJ2-4
abundance: NA
v_gene: TRBV5-1

CDR3nt: TGTGCCAGCATGAGGCCGGGAGTGACAGATACGCAGTATTTT
CDR3aa: CASMRPGVTDTQYF
d_gene: NA
j_gene: TRBJ2-3
abundance: NA
v_gene: TRBV2

CDR3nt: TGTGCCAGCAGAGGGACAGGGGGATCCTACGAGCAGTACTTC
CDR3aa: CASRGTGGSYEQYF
d_gene: TRBD1
j_gene: TRBJ2-7
abundance: NA
v_gene: TRBV28

CDR3nt: TGTGCCAGCAGCGTAGACCAGTCCCAGACAGATACGCAGTATTTT
CDR3aa: CASSVDQSQTDTQYF
d_gene: NA
j_gene: TRBJ2-3
abundance: NA
v_gene: TRBV9

CDR3nt: TGCGGGGCGAACCCCGGAGAAAAACTGTTTTTT
CDR3aa: CGANPGEKLFF
d_gene: NA
j_gene: TRBJ1-4
abundance: NA
v_gene: TRBV29-1

CDR3nt: TGTGCCAGCAGTTCAGGGGGCCTGAACACTGAAGCTTTCTTT
CDR3aa: CASSSGGLNTEAFF
d_gene: TRBD1
j_gene: TRBJ1-1
abundance: NA
v_gene: TRBV28

CDR3nt: TGTGCCAGCAGTTCGACTAGCGGGAGTAGGTATACGCAGTATTTT
CDR3aa: CASSSTSGSRYTQYF
d_gene: TRBD2
j_gene: TRBJ2-3
abundance: NA
v_gene: TRBV25-1

CDR3nt: TGTGCCAGCATTCCCTCCGGGACGCCCTCCTTCAGGGAGCAGTACTTC
CDR3aa: CASIPSGTPSFREQYF
d_gene: NA
j_gene: TRBJ2-7
abundance: NA
v_gene: TRBV28

CDR3nt: TGTGCCAGCAGTGAAGGGACAGGGGGAAACTACGAGCAGTACTTC
CDR3aa: CASSEGTGGNYEQYF
d_gene: TRBD1
j_gene: TRBJ2-7
abundance: NA
v_gene: TRBV6-1

CDR3nt: TGCGCCAGCAGCGCCTCTAGCGGGTCAGATACGCAGTATTTT
CDR3aa: CASSASSGSDTQYF
d_gene: TRBD2
j_gene: TRBJ2-3
abundance: many
v_gene: TRBV5-1

CDR3nt: TGTGCCAGCAGCTTTGGGCAGGGGCGGGGCTACACCTTC
CDR3aa: CASSFGQGRGYTF
d_gene: NA
j_gene: TRBJ1-2
abundance: NA
v_gene: TRBV7-2

CDR3nt: TGTGCCAGTAGTTCCGGGAGGGCAACAGATACGCAGTATTTT
CDR3aa: CASSSGRATDTQYF
d_gene: TRBD2
j_gene: TRBJ2-3
abundance: NA
v_gene: TRBV19

CDR3nt: TGCGCCAGCAGTCGGACGACTAGCGGGAGTGGAGAGACCCAGTACTTC
CDR3aa: CASSRTTSGSGETQYF
d_gene: TRBD2
j_gene: TRBJ2-5
abundance: once
v_gene: TRBV5-1

CDR3nt: TGTGCCAGCAGTTCCCACCTAGCGGGGGTCTACGAGCAGTACTTC
CDR3aa: CASSSHLAGVYEQYF
d_gene: TRBD2
j_gene: TRBJ2-7
abundance: NA
v_gene: TRBV6-5

CDR3nt: TGTGCCAGCTCGCCGCTAGCGACGAACACCGGGGAGCTGTTTTTT
CDR3aa: CASSPLATNTGELFF
d_gene: NA
j_gene: TRBJ2-2
abundance: once
v_gene: TRBV18

CDR3nt: TGCGCCAGCAGCCAAGTCGACCTGACCGGGACAGGGGGCTATGGCTACACCTTC
CDR3aa: CASSQVDLTGTGGYGYTF
d_gene: TRBD1
j_gene: TRBJ1-2
abundance: NA
v_gene: TRBV4-1

CDR3nt: TGTGCCAGCCACAATTCTCTCTCTGGAAACACCATATATTTT
CDR3aa: CASHNSLSGNTIYF
d_gene: NA
j_gene: TRBJ1-3
abundance: NA
v_gene: TRBV5-4

CDR3nt: TGTGCCGCAAGGGACCCCTGGACTGAAGCTTTCTTT
CDR3aa: CAARDPWTEAFF
d_gene: NA
j_gene: TRBJ1-1
abundance: NA
v_gene: TRBV28

CDR3nt: TGTGCCAGCAGTTTCGGGGCCCGTGGGTCTGAAGCTTTCTTT
CDR3aa: CASSFGARGSEAFF
d_gene: NA
j_gene: TRBJ1-1
abundance: NA
v_gene: TRBV27

CDR3nt: TGTGCCAGCAGCCTAGGGGCAGCCAAAAACATTCAGTACTTC
CDR3aa: CASSLGAAKNIQYF
d_gene: NA
j_gene: TRBJ2-4
abundance: NA
v_gene: TRBV5-4

CDR3nt: TGTGCCAGTAGTATTGTTCCGGGGAACACTGAAGCTTTCTTT
CDR3aa: CASSIVPGNTEAFF
d_gene: NA
j_gene: TRBJ1-1
abundance: NA
v_gene: TRBV19

CDR3nt: TGCAGCGTCCGGCCCCAGGGACGCTATGGCTACACCTTC
CDR3aa: CSVRPQGRYGYTF
d_gene: NA
j_gene: TRBJ1-2
abundance: NA
v_gene: TRBV29-1

CDR3nt: TGTGCCAGTACCCCGTCCGACAGGGACTTTGGCTACACCTTC
CDR3aa: CASTPSDRDFGYTF
d_gene: TRBD1
j_gene: TRBJ1-2
abundance: NA
v_gene: TRBV19

CDR3nt: TGTGCCAGCAGCTCGGGACCTACAAATGAGCAGTTCTTC
CDR3aa: CASSSGPTNEQFF
d_gene: NA
j_gene: TRBJ2-1
abundance: NA
v_gene: TRBV7-3

CDR3nt: TGTGCCAGCAGCTTGGGGTCAGGGTCTTACGAGCAGTACTTC
CDR3aa: CASSLGSGSYEQYF
d_gene: NA
j_gene: TRBJ2-7
abundance: NA
v_gene: TRBV5-4

CDR3nt: TGTGCCAGCAGTGGAACGACAGGGTACCAAGAGACCCAGTACTTC
CDR3aa: CASSGTTGYQETQYF
d_gene: TRBD1
j_gene: TRBJ2-5
abundance: NA
v_gene: TRBV6-1

CDR3nt: TGTGCCAGCTCACCGCAACGCAGGGTGGGTCGAACTGAAGCTTTCTTT
CDR3aa: CASSPQRRVGRTEAFF
d_gene: NA
j_gene: TRBJ1-1
abundance: NA
v_gene: TRBV18

CDR3nt: TGTGCCTGGAGTGACATCCGGCGGATTAATGAAAAACTGTTTTTT
CDR3aa: CAWSDIRRINEKLFF
d_gene: NA
j_gene: TRBJ1-4
abundance: NA
v_gene: TRBV30

CDR3nt: TGTGCCAGCAGACGGGACTTCGGCTACACCTTC
CDR3aa: CASRRDFGYTF
d_gene: NA
j_gene: TRBJ1-2
abundance: NA
v_gene: TRBV28

CDR3nt: TGTGCCAGCAGCTTAGGGGCTAGCGGGAGACAAGAGACCCAGTACTTC
CDR3aa: CASSLGASGRQETQYF
d_gene: TRBD2
j_gene: TRBJ2-5
abundance: NA
v_gene: TRBV11-2

CDR3nt: TGTGCCAGTAGCCTGACTAGGGATATTGGGGAGACCCAGTACTTC
CDR3aa: CASSLTRDIGETQYF
d_gene: NA
j_gene: TRBJ2-5
abundance: NA
v_gene: TRBV19

CDR3nt: TGTGCCAGCAGGCCACAGGGGAGCCATATAGCGATACGGGGCAATCAGCCCCAGCATTTT
CDR3aa: CASRPQGSHIAIRGNQPQHF
d_gene: NA
j_gene: TRBJ1-5
abundance: NA
v_gene: TRBV12-1

CDR3nt: TGTGCCACCAATCCCGGGGCCCTCGGCGGTGAAAAACTGTTTTTT
CDR3aa: CATNPGALGGEKLFF
d_gene: NA
j_gene: TRBJ1-4
abundance: NA
v_gene: TRBV6-1

CDR3nt: TGCGCCAGCAGCCTCCCAGGGTATAGGGAGGCCGGGGAGCTGTTTTTT
CDR3aa: CASSLPGYREAGELFF
d_gene: NA
j_gene: TRBJ2-2
abundance: few
v_gene: TRBV5-1

CDR3nt: TGTGCCAGCAGTTTATGGGGACGTGGCGGTAGCTCCTACGAGCAGTACTTC
CDR3aa: CASSLWGRGGSSYEQYF
d_gene: NA
j_gene: TRBJ2-7
abundance: NA
v_gene: TRBV28

CDR3nt: TGTGCCAGCCTGACCTTGAAAGTCGGGGGCTACACCTTC
CDR3aa: CASLTLKVGGYTF
d_gene: NA
j_gene: TRBJ1-2
abundance: NA
v_gene: TRBV2

CDR3nt: TGTGCCATCGGACTAGCGGCGGGGGAGACCCAGTACTTC
CDR3aa: CAIGLAAGETQYF
d_gene: TRBD2
j_gene: TRBJ2-5
abundance: once
v_gene: TRBV10-3

CDR3nt: TGCGCCAGCAGCGAACAAGCGTCCTACGAGCAGTACTTC
CDR3aa: CASSEQASYEQYF
d_gene: NA
j_gene: TRBJ2-7
abundance: NA
v_gene: TRBV5-1

CDR3nt: TGTGCCAGCGGCAACCGGGCGAACACTGAAGCTTTCTTT
CDR3aa: CASGNRANTEAFF
d_gene: NA
j_gene: TRBJ1-1
abundance: NA
v_gene: TRBV6-1